Detailed here is one T cell receptor beta chain. Its antigen is not identified. Researchers ran the PCR with 60 Vbeta and 13 Jbeta primers. The authors' processing: Per a later analysis, the number of unique TCR beta chains was around 79 million, of which about 10 million were shared. The protocol was immunoSEQ multiplex PCR, while the TCRdb copy is restricted to in-frame clones and leaves out a portion. The V and J calls and the clone size are those of that table, but D and trimming were determined from the DNA. The sample includes around 150,000 clones, about four fifths seen only once; the top ten take more than 4.5%. The germline V gene has CDR1 MNHNS and CDR2 SASEGT. This CDR3 comprises 15 residues. The sample belongs to a study of cytomegalovirus exposure and HLA in healthy donors. Study details: A prior analysis found 117 million unique TCR beta sequences from around 190 million T cells.

Study conclusions and caveats: A later analysis reportedly found that, within productive TCRs, an Asian-associated ancestry cluster had fewer N-insertions than the mean observed across the roughly 610 donors. In an earlier analysis, in 540 or so donors, most V segments appeared productive either ~87% or ~30% of the time.

The sequence was obtained from a man between 25 and 39 years old in good health. The chain combines TRBV6-1 with TRBJ2-5, with D perhaps TRBD2 (5 bases). Judging by the DNA end, TRBJ2-7 fits better; the J call may be wrong. The specimen sequenced was PBMCs. This chain's CDR3 is CASSAGAAGNYEQYF. CDR3 DNA sequence: TGTGCCAGCAGTGCCGGCGCCGCGGGTAACTACGAGCAGTACTTC.